Below are 15 T cell receptor beta chains sequenced from a single sample in a study of blood T cell repertoires in COVID-19 (dated by TCRdb to about 2020). The library was produced with the immunoSEQ multiplex PCR assay. TCRdb took over this immuneACCESS table, retaining in-frame rearrangements with V and J assigned. Such tables are incomplete; in checked studies, under half of the missing clones stem from an unresolved V gene, and the remainder is unexplained. The sample table records some 330,000 clones; approximately 88% of these occur just once. In total, the top ten clones hold around 4.6% of the sample. Specimen: PBMCs or T cells enriched from blood (not recorded which). The receptors originated from a man in his thirties or forties who had recovered from COVID-19.

The rearrangement links TRBV7-6 to TRBJ2-7, with 8 bases aligning to TRBD1. The CDR3 contains 15 residues. CDR1 and CDR2 (germline): SGHVS, FNYEAQ. With V trimmed by 1 base and J by 4 bases, 6 bases remained unmatched. The CDR3 sequence is CASSLGTGTRYEQYF. CDR3 bases: TGTGCCAGCAGCTTAGGGACAGGGACAAGGTACGAGCAGTACTTC.

The gene calls are TRBV3-1 (or the pseudogene TRBV3-2) and TRBJ2-1, with 10 bases aligning to TRBD2. This CDR3 spans 15 amino acids. Germline V CDR1 and CDR2: LGHDT, YNNKEL (reference sequence). Unmatched junction bases numbered 2, after V lost 4 bases and J lost 2 bases. CDR3 residues: CASSRGLAAYNEQFF. CDR3 DNA: TGTGCCAGCAGCCGTGGACTAGCGGCCTACAATGAGCAGTTCTTC.

Here the CDR3 DNA reads TGTGCCAGTAGTATAGGAGAAGGCGGGGGGCCCACCGGGGAGCTGTTTTTT. Translation gives CASSIGEGGGPTGELFF. The genes are TRBV19 and TRBJ2-2, with 8 positions matching TRBD2. Unmatched junction bases numbered 8, after V lost 1 base and J lost 4 bases. The CDR3 runs to 17 residues. CDR1 is LNHDA, CDR2 SQIVND, per germline (reference sequence).

The chain recombines TRBV28 with TRBJ2-1; D is possibly TRBD2 (6 bases). Germline assignment: CDR1 MDHEN and CDR2 SYDVKM. The germline V and J ends were trimmed by 6 bases and 4 bases, with 10 bases remaining between them. The CDR3 length is 13 residues. The chain's CDR3 is CASSLAGYNEQFF. As DNA, the CDR3 is TGTGCCAGCAGCCTGGCGGGGTACAATGAGCAGTTCTTC.

This clone appeared a few times. The J gene is TRBJ2-7, the V gene TRBV2; 9 nucleotides agree with TRBD2. CDR3 size: 15 residues. The V and J ends lost 5 bases and 6 bases, in that order; junction bases with no gene match: 11. From germline, CDR1 is SNHLY and CDR2 FYNNEI. The CDR3 is CASSKPGLAVSEQYF. The CDR3 bases are TGTGCCAGCAGTAAACCGGGACTAGCTGTTTCCGAGCAGTACTTC.

The rearrangement uses TRBV19 and TRBJ2-7, with D maybe TRBD2 (5 bases). The germline CDR1 and CDR2 sequences are LNHDA and SQIVND (reference sequence). The V end was cut by 0 bases, the J end by 6 bases, with 12 bases between. The CDR3 consists of 14 residues. CDR3 loop: CASSIDRGHSEQYF. In nucleotides, the CDR3 is TGTGCCAGTAGTATAGATCGGGGTCACAGCGAGCAGTACTTC.

V gene TRBV5-3 combines with J gene TRBJ2-3; the D is unclear. TRBV5-3 is flagged as an ORF with uncertain function. V lost 6 bases, J lost 2 bases, and 7 bases lay in between. CDR3 size: 12 residues. The CDR3 is CARKQYTDTQYF. CDR3 coding DNA: TGTGCCAGAAAACAGTACACAGATACGCAGTATTTT.

Concerning this clone: Other DNA variants within this sample encode the same CDR3. The chain joins TRBV27 to TRBJ1-5; tentatively, D is TRBD1 (5 bases). The CDR3 sequence is 13 residues long. With 3 bases removed from V and 2 bases from J, the gap between germline ends came to 5 bases. Germline CDR1 is MNHEY and CDR2 is SMNVEV (reference sequence). CDR3 DNA: TGTGCCAGCAGTTTGGGGCGCAATCAGCCCCAGCATTTT. This sequence encodes CASSLGRNQPQHF.

This rearrangement joins TRBV19 to TRBJ1-1; weak D call: TRBD1 (6 bases). V lost 7 bases and J 4 bases, leaving 16 bases between the germline ends. CDR1 and CDR2 from the germline V gene are LNHDA and SQIVND (reference sequence). This CDR3 has 14 residues. CDR3 in amino acids: CASTPGEGGTEAFF. CDR3 DNA: TGTGCCAGTACCCCAGGGGAGGGGGGCACTGAAGCTTTCTTT.

The chain carries TRBV7-9 and TRBJ2-5; maybe TRBD1 (5 bases). Germline CDR1 and CDR2: SEHNR and FQNEAQ (reference sequence). This CDR3 contains 16 residues. V lost 5 bases and J lost 1, with 17 bases in between. The CDR3 here is CASSAQESYRQETQYF. The CDR3 DNA reads as TGTGCCAGCAGCGCACAGGAATCATATCGCCAAGAGACCCAGTACTTC.

This chain joins TRBV7-2 and TRBJ2-2; TRBD1 aligns across 7 bases. The germline gives CDR1 SGHTA, CDR2 FQGNSA. The CDR3 covers 15 residues. Losses at the gene ends were 7 bases for V and 7 bases for J; bases not matched to a gene: 12. The chain's CDR3 is CASKLGTVHRGELFF. The CDR3 bases are TGTGCCAGCAAATTAGGGACAGTTCACCGCGGGGAGCTGTTTTTT.

The CDR3 DNA reads TGTGCCAGCAGTTTTGCCCAGTTCCAAGAGACCCAGTACTTC. Translated, it gives CASSFAQFQETQYF. The V and J genes are TRBV28 and TRBJ2-5; no definite D call. This CDR3 region has 14 residues. Germline lookup yields CDR1 MDHEN and CDR2 SYDVKM. Trimming removed 3 bases at V and 1 base at J, with 9 bases between.

The V gene is TRBV5-6, the J gene TRBJ2-5, with 7 bases identical to TRBD2. In germline, CDR1 is SGHDT, CDR2 YYEEEE. The CDR3 is made up of 12 amino acids. Trimming cost V 4 bases and J 4 bases; bases outside gene matches: 1. CDR3 region: CASSPGGETQYF. The DNA for the CDR3 is TGTGCCAGCAGCCCGGGGGGAGAGACCCAGTACTTC. Complete variable domain (other parts from reference TRBV5-6 and TRBJ2-5): DAGVTQSPTHLIKTRGQQVTLRCSPKSGHDTVSWYQQALGQGPQFIFQYYEEEERQRGNFPDRFSGHQFPNYSSELNVNALLLGDSALYLCASSPGGETQYFGPGTRLLVL.

This clone came up a few times. V usage is TRBV5-1 and J usage is TRBJ1-4; D is unclear. CDR1 and CDR2 from the germline V gene are SGHRS and YFSETQ. V gave up 7 bases and J gave up 8 bases, with 15 bases separating them. The CDR3 runs 13 residues. CDR3 protein: CASCGSPGEKLFF. The DNA for the CDR3 is TGCGCCAGCTGCGGCAGTCCCGGGGAAAAACTGTTTTTT.

The chain combines TRBV5-6 with TRBJ1-4, with 7 bases that match TRBD1. The CDR3 has 19 residues. Germline-derived CDR1 and CDR2 are SGHDT and YYEEEE. J gave up 5 bases and V 4 bases, and 20 bases lay outside the gene matches. The CDR3 loop reads CASSIEGVGQRRRNEKLFF. The CDR3 DNA follows: TGTGCCAGCAGCATAGAAGGAGTGGGACAGCGGCGCCGGAATGAAAAACTGTTTTTT.